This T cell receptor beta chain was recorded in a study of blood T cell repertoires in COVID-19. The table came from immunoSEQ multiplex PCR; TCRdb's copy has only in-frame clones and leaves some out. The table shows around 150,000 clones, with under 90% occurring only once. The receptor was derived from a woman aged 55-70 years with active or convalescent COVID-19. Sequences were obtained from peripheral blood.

CDR3 in amino acids: CASSRTPTSATDTQYF. CDR3 DNA: TGTGCCAGCAGCCGGACCCCAACTAGCGCGACAGATACGCAGTATTTT. V and J are TRBV5-6 and TRBJ2-3; 7 positions match TRBD2. The J segment lost 3 bases and the V segment lost 4 bases, leaving 11 bases of the junction unmatched. The germline gives CDR1 SGHDT, CDR2 YYEEEE. There are 16 residues in the CDR3.